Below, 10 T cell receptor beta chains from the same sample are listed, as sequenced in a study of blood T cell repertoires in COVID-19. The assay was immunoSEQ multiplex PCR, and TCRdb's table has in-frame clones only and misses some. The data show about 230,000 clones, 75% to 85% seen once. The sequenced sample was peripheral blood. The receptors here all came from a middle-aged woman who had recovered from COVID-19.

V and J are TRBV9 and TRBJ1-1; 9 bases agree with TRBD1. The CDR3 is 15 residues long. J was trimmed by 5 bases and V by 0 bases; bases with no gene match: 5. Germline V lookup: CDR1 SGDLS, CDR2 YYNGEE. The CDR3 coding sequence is TGTGCCAGCAGCGTAGTCGGGACAGGGAATACTGAAGCTTTCTTT. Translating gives CASSVVGTGNTEAFF. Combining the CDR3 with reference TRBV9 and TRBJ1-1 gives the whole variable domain DSGVTQTPKHLITATGQRVTLRCSPRSGDLSVYWYQQSLDQGLQFLIQYYNGEERAKGNILERFSAQQFPDLHSELNLSSLELGDSALYFCASSVVGTGNTEAFFGQGTRLTVV.

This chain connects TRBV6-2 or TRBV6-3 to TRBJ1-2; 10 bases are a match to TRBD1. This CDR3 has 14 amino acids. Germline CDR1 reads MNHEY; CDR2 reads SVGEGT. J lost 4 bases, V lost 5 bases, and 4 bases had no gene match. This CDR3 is CASSTRTGGYGYTF. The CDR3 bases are TGTGCCAGCAGTACCCGGACAGGGGGCTATGGCTACACCTTC.

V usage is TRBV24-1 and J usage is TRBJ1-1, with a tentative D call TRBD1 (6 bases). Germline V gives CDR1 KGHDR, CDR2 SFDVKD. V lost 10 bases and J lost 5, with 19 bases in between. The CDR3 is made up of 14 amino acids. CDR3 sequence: CATATSQGGTEAFF. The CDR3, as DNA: TGTGCCACAGCGACTTCACAGGGAGGGACTGAAGCTTTCTTT.

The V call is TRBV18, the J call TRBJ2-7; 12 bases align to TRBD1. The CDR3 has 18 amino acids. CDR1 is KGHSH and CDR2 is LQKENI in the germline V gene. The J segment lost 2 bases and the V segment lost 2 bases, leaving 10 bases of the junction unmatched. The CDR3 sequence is CASSPYVPGQGATYEQYF. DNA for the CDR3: TGTGCCAGCTCACCATATGTACCGGGACAGGGGGCCACCTACGAGCAGTACTTC.

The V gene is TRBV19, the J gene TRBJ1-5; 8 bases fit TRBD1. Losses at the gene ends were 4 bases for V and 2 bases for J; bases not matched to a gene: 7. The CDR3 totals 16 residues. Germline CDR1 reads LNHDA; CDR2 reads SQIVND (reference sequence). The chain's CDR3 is CASSTAQGVGNQPQHF. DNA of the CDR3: TGTGCCAGTAGTACCGCACAGGGGGTGGGCAATCAGCCCCAGCATTTT.

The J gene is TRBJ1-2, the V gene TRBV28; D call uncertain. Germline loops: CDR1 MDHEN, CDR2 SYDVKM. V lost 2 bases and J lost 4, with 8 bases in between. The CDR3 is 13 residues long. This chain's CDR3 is CASSLSGVYGYTF. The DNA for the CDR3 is TGTGCCAGCAGTTTAAGCGGGGTCTATGGCTACACCTTC.

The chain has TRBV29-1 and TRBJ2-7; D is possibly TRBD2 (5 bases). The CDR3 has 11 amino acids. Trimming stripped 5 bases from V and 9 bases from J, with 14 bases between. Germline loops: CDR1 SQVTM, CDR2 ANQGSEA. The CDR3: CSVSTERVQYF. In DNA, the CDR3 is TGCAGCGTTTCCACGGAGAGGGTGCAGTACTTC.

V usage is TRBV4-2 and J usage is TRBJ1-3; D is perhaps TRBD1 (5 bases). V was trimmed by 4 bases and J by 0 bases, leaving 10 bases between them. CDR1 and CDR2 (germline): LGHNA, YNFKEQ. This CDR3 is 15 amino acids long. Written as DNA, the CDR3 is TGTGCCAGCAGCCCCAGGGTTAACTCTGGAAACACCATATATTTT. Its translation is CASSPRVNSGNTIYF.

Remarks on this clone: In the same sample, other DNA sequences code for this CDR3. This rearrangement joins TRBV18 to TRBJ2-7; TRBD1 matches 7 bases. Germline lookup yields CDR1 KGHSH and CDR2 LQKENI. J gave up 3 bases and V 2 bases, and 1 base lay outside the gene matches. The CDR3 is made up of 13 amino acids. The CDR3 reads CASSPGTDYEQYF. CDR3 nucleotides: TGTGCCAGCTCACCAGGGACAGACTACGAGCAGTACTTC.

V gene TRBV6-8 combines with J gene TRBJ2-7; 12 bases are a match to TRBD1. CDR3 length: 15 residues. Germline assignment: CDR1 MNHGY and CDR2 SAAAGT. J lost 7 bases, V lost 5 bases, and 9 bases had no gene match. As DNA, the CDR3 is TGTGCCAGCAGTCAGGGACAGGGGGCAGTGAGAGAGCAGTACTTC. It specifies CASSQGQGAVREQYF.